What follows describes a single TCR beta chain. No antigen is known for it. The entry originates in a study of radiotherapy plus CTLA-4 blockade in lung cancer. Study-level background: Among enrolled patients, roughly 18% responded and around 30% achieved disease control. Notes on the study in general: Researchers report tumor-derived TCR clones expanding in blood after radiotherapy plus ipilimumab. The best predictor of response was reported to be early blood T cell clone dynamics, with interferon-beta.

The CDR3 runs to 16 residues. Participants had chemo-refractory metastatic non-small-cell lung cancer and were treated with focal radiation plus ipilimumab CTLA-4 blockade. The assay was immunoSEQ multiplex PCR, and TCRdb's table has in-frame clones only and misses some. The table has under 65,000 clones, about 80% seen once. The specimen was peripheral blood, collected from a patient treated with radiotherapy plus ipilimumab. This rearrangement joins TRBV21-1 to TRBJ1-2. TRBV21-1 is described as a pseudogene. The sequence was obtained from a human donor with non-small cell lung cancer whose response to radiotherapy plus ipilimumab could not be evaluated. CDR3 loop: CASSEMGTQGGDGYTF. In nucleotides, the CDR3 is TGTGCCAGCAGCGAGATGGGCACACAGGGAGGGGATGGCTACACCTTC.